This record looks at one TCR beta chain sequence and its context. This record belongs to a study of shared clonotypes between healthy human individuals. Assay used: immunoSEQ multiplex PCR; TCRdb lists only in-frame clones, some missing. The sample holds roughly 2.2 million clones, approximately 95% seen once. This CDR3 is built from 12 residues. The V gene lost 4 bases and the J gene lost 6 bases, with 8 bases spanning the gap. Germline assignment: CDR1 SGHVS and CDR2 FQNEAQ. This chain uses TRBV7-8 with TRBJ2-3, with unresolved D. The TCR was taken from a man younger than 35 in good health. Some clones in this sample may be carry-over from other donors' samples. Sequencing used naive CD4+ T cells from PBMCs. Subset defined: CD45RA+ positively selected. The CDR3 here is CASSYQEDTQYF. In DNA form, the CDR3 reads TGTGCCAGCAGCTATCAGGAGGATACGCAGTATTTT.